This T cell receptor (beta chain) came from a study of follicular helper T cells after annual influenza vaccination. Time point reported: 2014-2015 season, 7 days after vaccination. The germline V gene encodes CDR1 SQVTM and CDR2 ANQGSEA. The CDR3 covers 10 residues. TCRdb's table, derived via immunoSEQ multiplex PCR, lists solely in-frame clones and lacks some. The table includes about 7,800 clones, less than 85% detected once. This rearrangement joins TRBV29-1 to TRBJ1-2; D possibly corresponds to TRBD1 (5 bases). The sequence derives from an adult who received the influenza vaccine. The sample consisted of CXCR5+ CD38- circulating T follicular helper cells from blood, taken 7 days after influenza vaccination. Subset here: circulating Tfh, non-naive CD4+CXCR5+PD-1+ (ICOS+CD38+ or ICOS-CD38-). CDR3 nucleotides: TGCAGAGCCGGGGGTCAGGGCTACACCTTC. This translates into CRAGGQGYTF.